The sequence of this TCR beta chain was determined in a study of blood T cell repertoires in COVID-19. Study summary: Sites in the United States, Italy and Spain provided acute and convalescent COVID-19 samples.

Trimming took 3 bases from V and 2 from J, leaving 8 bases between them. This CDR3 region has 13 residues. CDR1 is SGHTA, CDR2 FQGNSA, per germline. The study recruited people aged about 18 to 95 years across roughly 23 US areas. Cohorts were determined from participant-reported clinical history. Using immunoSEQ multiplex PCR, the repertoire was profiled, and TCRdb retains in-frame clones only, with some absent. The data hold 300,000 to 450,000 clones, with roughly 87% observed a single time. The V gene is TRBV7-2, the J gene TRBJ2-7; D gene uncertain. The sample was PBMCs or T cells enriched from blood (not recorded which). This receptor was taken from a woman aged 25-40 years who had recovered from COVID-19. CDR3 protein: CASSLTTTYEQYF. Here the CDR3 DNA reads TGTGCCAGCAGCTTGACAACCACCTACGAGCAGTACTTC. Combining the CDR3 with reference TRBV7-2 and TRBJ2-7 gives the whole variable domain GAGVSQSPSNKVTEKGKDVELRCDPISGHTALYWYRQSLGQGLEFLIYFQGNSAPDKSGLPSDRFSAERTGGSVSTLTIQRTQQEDSAVYLCASSLTTTYEQYFGPGTRLTVT.